One sample yielded the 26 T cell receptor beta chains listed below, sequenced in a study of beta chain features in type 1 diabetes listed by TCRdb under 2018. Library preparation was by the immunoSEQ multiplex PCR assay. The entire amount of isolated RNA was reverse transcribed using the High Capacity cDNA Reverse Transcription Kit, so the sequenced TCRB transcripts were expressed ones. TCRdb mirrors the immuneACCESS table, restricted to in-frame sequences. Some clones are absent from its copies; in checked studies, under half trace to an unresolved V gene, and the reason for the others is unknown. A total of 620,000 or so clones appear in this sample, roughly a sixth of them only once. 0.093% of the sample belongs to the ten largest clones. Sample: naive CD4+ T cells from blood. In the paper's terms, the cell subset or site label means: true naive CD4+ T cells. The receptors come from a young man in good health.

This clone has a handful of counts. The J gene is TRBJ1-2, the V gene TRBV18; D might be TRBD1 (6 bases). Trimming stripped 0 bases from V and 2 bases from J, with 10 bases between. The CDR3 spans 15 residues. Per germline, CDR1 KGHSH and CDR2 LQKENI. The CDR3 sequence: CASSPPDRLNYGYTF. The CDR3 bases are TGTGCCAGCTCACCACCGGACAGACTCAACTATGGCTACACCTTC.

This clone has ten or more counts. This chain uses TRBV5-4 with TRBJ2-1; D unclear. Germline values: CDR1 SGHNT, CDR2 YYREEE (reference sequence). The CDR3 is 11 amino acids. With 3 bases removed from V and 3 bases from J, the gap between germline ends came to 1 base. This chain's CDR3 is CASSYYNEQFF. CDR3 DNA: TGTGCCAGCAGCTACTACAATGAGCAGTTCTTC.

The chain joins TRBV4-1 to TRBJ1-4; no reliable D call. The CDR3 runs 15 residues. V shed 2 bases and J shed 7 bases, with 14 bases lying between them. Germline-derived CDR1 and CDR2 are MGHRA and YSYEKL. The DNA of the CDR3 is TGCGCCAGCAGCCAATACGGGTCGAATAGTGAAAAACTGTTTTTT. Its protein is CASSQYGSNSEKLFF.

This clone was recorded a few times. The chain uses TRBV29-1 and TRBJ1-3, with D hard to call. Germline CDR1 is SQVTM and CDR2 is ANQGSEA. V lost 5 bases, J lost 0 bases, and 14 bases lay in between. The CDR3 spans 15 residues. The CDR3, as DNA: TGCAGCGTTTTGTCTTTTACATCCTCTGGAAACACCATATATTTT. Translated: CSVLSFTSSGNTIYF.

Only a few counts were recorded for this clone. This sample also contains other DNA sequences that code for the same CDR3. The chain employs TRBV9 and TRBJ1-1; no clear D. CDR3 length equals 13 residues. From germline, CDR1 is SGDLS and CDR2 YYNGEE. V gave up 2 bases and J gave up 0 bases, with 5 bases separating them. The CDR3 bases are TGTGCCAGCAGCGTCGCGCTGAACACTGAAGCTTTCTTT. This encodes CASSVALNTEAFF.

The J gene is TRBJ2-3, the V gene TRBV14; D unclear. V lost 6 bases to trimming and J lost 6 bases, with 7 bases between them. The CDR3 loop spans 11 amino acids. CDR1 is SGHDN and CDR2 is FVKESK in the germline V gene. This CDR3 is CASSFFDTQYF. The CDR3 DNA follows: TGTGCCAGCAGTTTTTTTGATACGCAGTATTTT.

J is TRBJ2-1 and V is TRBV29-1, with 8 bases that match TRBD2. The V gene's germline CDR1 is SQVTM and CDR2 ANQGSEA. The CDR3 totals 15 residues. V was clipped by 2 bases and J by 7 bases; unmatched bases: 10. The CDR3 DNA is TGCAGCGTTGAACCCGGACTAGCCGGGGGGAATGAGCAGTTCTTC. It codes for CSVEPGLAGGNEQFF.

V gene TRBV18 combines with J gene TRBJ2-7; tentatively, D is TRBD2 (7 bases). Germline V gene data show CDR1 as KGHSH and CDR2 as LQKENI. The CDR3 has 15 amino acids. Trimming pared 1 base from V and 7 bases from J, leaving 17 bases between. CDR3 DNA sequence: TGTGCCAGCTCACCACGGGCGGGGGCCCAGGGTGAGCAGTACTTC. It yields the protein CASSPRAGAQGEQYF.

The chain combines TRBV11-2 with TRBJ2-2, with D possibly called TRBD1 or TRBD2 (6 bases each). CDR1 and CDR2 (germline): SGHAT, FQNNGV. This CDR3 has 16 amino acids. Deletions cut 2 bases from V and 4 bases from J, with 14 bases between. CDR3 nucleotides: TGTGCCAGCAGCTTAAGGGGGGCTTCCCTCACCGGGGAGCTGTTTTTT. Translating gives CASSLRGASLTGELFF.

The sample holds a few counts of this clone. The chain carries TRBV5-1 and TRBJ2-2; no definite D call. The CDR3 length is 16 residues. The ends were cut back, 1 base at V and 0 bases at J, with 10 bases in the middle. The germline V gene encodes CDR1 SGHRS and CDR2 YFSETQ. CDR3 protein: CASSLTYTANTGELFF. CDR3 sequence (DNA): TGCGCCAGCAGCTTGACTTACACCGCGAACACCGGGGAGCTGTTTTTT.

V usage is TRBV29-1 and J usage is TRBJ1-1, with D possibly matching TRBD1 (6 bases). The CDR3 is 13 residues long. The germline V gene has CDR1 SQVTM and CDR2 ANQGSEA. Trimming removed 7 bases from V and 4 bases from J, with 16 bases in between. As DNA, the CDR3 is TGCAGCGCTACGACAGGTGGGGGCACTGAAGCTTTCTTT. As protein: CSATTGGGTEAFF.

This clone was counted a single time. The chain employs TRBV5-3 and TRBJ2-7, with TRBD1 as a possible D gene (6 bases). TRBV5-3 is sorted into the ORF group, with uncertain function. This CDR3 has 14 residues. V was clipped by 5 bases and J by 4 bases, with 16 bases between them. The CDR3 nucleotides read TGTGCCAGAAGTTATACAGGGTTGGGGTACGAGCAGTACTTC. This codes for CARSYTGLGYEQYF.

The chain carries TRBV6-5 and TRBJ1-6; the D is unclear. CDR1 is MNHEY and CDR2 is SVGAGI in the germline V gene. This CDR3 has 14 amino acids. V was trimmed by 2 bases and J by 4 bases, leaving 6 bases between them. CDR3 amino acids: CASSYTDYNSPLHF. In DNA, the CDR3 is TGTGCCAGCAGTTACACGGATTATAATTCACCCCTCCACTTT.

V is TRBV29-1 and J is TRBJ1-1; D remains unclear. CDR1 and CDR2 (germline): SQVTM, ANQGSEA. V was cut by 2 bases and J by 0 bases, with 10 bases left in between. CDR3 size: 14 residues. The CDR3 nucleotides are TGCAGCGTTGAAAATTGGGCGGTGAACACTGAAGCTTTCTTT. It encodes CSVENWAVNTEAFF.

This clone was counted a few times. This chain joins TRBV18 and TRBJ1-1; possibly TRBD1 for D (5 bases). V gave up 5 bases and J gave up 3 bases, with 10 bases separating them. CDR3 length: 13 residues. The germline CDR1 and CDR2 sequences are KGHSH and LQKENI. CDR3 loop: CASSGTRDTEAFF. The CDR3 DNA is TGTGCCAGCTCAGGCACCAGGGACACTGAAGCTTTCTTT.

This clone was seen a handful of times. The genes are TRBV9 and TRBJ1-5, with a possible D match to TRBD1 (5 bases). This CDR3 is 15 amino acids long. V was cut by 0 bases and J by 3 bases, with 10 bases left in between. Germline V gene sequence: CDR1 SGDLS, CDR2 YYNGEE. The CDR3 nucleotides read TGTGCCAGCAGCGTAGGAGGGGCCGACAATCAGCCCCAGCATTTT. Translation: CASSVGGADNQPQHF.

The V and J genes are TRBV11-2 and TRBJ1-2, with 11 bases lining up with TRBD1. This CDR3 has 17 residues. Germline assignment: CDR1 SGHAT and CDR2 FQNNGV. With V trimmed by 3 bases and J by 7 bases, 13 bases remained unmatched. CDR3 loop: CASSLGALGQGASGYTF. CDR3 nucleotide sequence: TGTGCCAGCAGCTTGGGGGCCTTAGGACAGGGGGCCAGTGGCTACACCTTC.

The chain combines TRBV7-9 with TRBJ2-3; D may be TRBD1 (6 bases). V was cut by 5 bases and J by 6 bases, with 21 bases left in between. This CDR3 spans 16 amino acids. Germline CDR1 SEHNR, CDR2 FQNEAQ (reference sequence). Here the CDR3 reads CASSQTEILTGDTQYF. CDR3 nucleotides: TGTGCCAGCAGCCAGACAGAAATCCTCACAGGGGATACGCAGTATTTT.

This clone was seen a few times. The chain joins TRBV5-5 to TRBJ2-5; D gene uncertain. In germline, CDR1 is SGHKS, CDR2 YYEKEE (reference sequence). Trimming left V 0 bases short and J 5 bases short, with 8 bases between. This CDR3 has 13 residues. Here the CDR3 reads CASSLATRETQYF. The CDR3 DNA is TGTGCCAGCAGCTTGGCCACCCGGGAGACCCAGTACTTC.

A few counts support this clone. The V call is TRBV19, the J call TRBJ1-1, with 10 bases lining up with TRBD1. Unmatched junction bases numbered 2, after V lost 6 bases and J lost 1 base. CDR1 and CDR2 (germline): LNHDA, SQIVND (reference sequence). This CDR3 has 14 residues. CDR3 in amino acids: CASRGDRGNTEAFF. For the CDR3, the DNA is TGTGCCAGTAGAGGGGACAGGGGGAACACTGAAGCTTTCTTT. Variable domain in full (rest from reference TRBV19 and TRBJ1-1): DGGITQSPKYLFRKEGQNVTLSCEQNLNHDAMYWYRQDPGQGLRLIYYSQIVNDFQKGDIAEGYSVSREKKESFPLTVTSAQKNPTAFYLCASRGDRGNTEAFFGQGTRLTVV.

The chain combines TRBV5-1 with TRBJ2-1, with D uncertain. The CDR3 runs to 14 residues. V shed 2 bases and J shed 6 bases, with 12 bases lying between them. CDR1 is SGHRS and CDR2 is YFSETQ in the germline V gene. This CDR3 reads CASSLGLAINEQFF. CDR3 DNA sequence: TGCGCCAGCAGCTTAGGGTTAGCAATCAATGAGCAGTTCTTC.

DNA of the CDR3: TGCGCCAGCAGCTTGGTGTCAGGGGCCTCTTACGAGCAGTACTTC. It yields the protein CASSLVSGASYEQYF. The J gene is TRBJ2-7, the V gene TRBV5-1, with D tentatively TRBD1 (6 bases). Trimming left V 0 bases short and J 4 bases short, with 14 bases between. Germline values: CDR1 SGHRS, CDR2 YFSETQ. CDR3 size: 15 residues.

CDR3 sequence (DNA): TGTGCTAGTGGTTTGGTGAGCGGGGACAGGGGAAGTGAAGCTTTCTTT. Translating gives CASGLVSGDRGSEAFF. The chain joins TRBV12-5 to TRBJ1-1, with TRBD1 matching 10 bases. The ends lost 0 bases at V and 7 bases at J; junction bases unmatched: 8. CDR1 and CDR2 (germline): LGHNT, FRNRAP. CDR3 length: 16 residues.

This clone has a handful of counts. The J gene is TRBJ2-7, the V gene TRBV7-2; no clear D. V gave up 8 bases and J gave up 2 bases, with 28 bases separating them. The CDR3 is 18 residues long. Germline V lookup: CDR1 SGHTA, CDR2 FQGNSA. The CDR3, as DNA: TGTGCCAGCTCTCTCATACGGGTTTCTGGCAGATTAACCTACGAGCAGTACTTC. It yields the protein CASSLIRVSGRLTYEQYF.

This clone came up a few times. The rearrangement uses TRBV9 and TRBJ2-7; 10 bases agree with TRBD1. The CDR3 spans 15 residues. With V trimmed by 4 bases and J by 0 bases, 4 bases remained unmatched. From germline, CDR1 is SGDLS and CDR2 YYNGEE. In DNA form, the CDR3 reads TGTGCCAGCAGCAGAGGGACAGGGGCCTCCTACGAGCAGTACTTC. As protein: CASSRGTGASYEQYF.

The V and J genes are TRBV7-9 and TRBJ2-7; 9 bases fit TRBD1. This CDR3 comprises 16 residues. The germline gives CDR1 SEHNR, CDR2 FQNEAQ (reference sequence). Trimming cost V 1 base and J 3 bases; bases outside gene matches: 7. CDR3 DNA: TGTGCCAGCAGCTTAGGACAGGGGGGGTCTCGCTACGAGCAGTACTTC. Its protein is CASSLGQGGSRYEQYF.